This T cell receptor beta chain was sequenced in a study of CD8+ T cells in alopecia areata. The CDR3 is 17 residues long. Germline CDR1 is SGHTA and CDR2 is FQGNSA. This clone was seen only a few times. The junction and the germline gene differ at one end; a read error may be behind it. Extraction of RNA preceded its reverse transcription into cDNA, which served as the sequencing template. This table comes from immunoSEQ multiplex PCR, and its TCRdb copy is limited to in-frame clones, with some not included. The top ten hold about 0.79% of the sample, which has some 95,000 clones, over 40% seen once.

The clonotype comes from a human donor with alopecia areata. Sequencing was carried out using CD4+ T cells sorted from blood. The chain couples TRBV7-2 to TRBJ2-5, with TRBD1 matching over 9 bases. CDR3 sequence reads: CASSQDVGQGQRETQYF. CDR3 nucleotide sequence: TGCGCCAGCAGCCAAGACGTGGGACAGGGACAACGAGAGACCCAGTACTTC.